This TCR beta chain was sequenced for a study of cytomegalovirus exposure and HLA in healthy donors. PCR involved 60 Vbeta and 13 Jbeta primers. The table came from immunoSEQ multiplex PCR; TCRdb's copy has only in-frame clones and leaves some out. Of tens of thousands of clones in the sample, 65% to 80% were seen once. In regard to this clone: Its antigen remains unidentified.

Whole-study results and caveats: A few CMV-associated chains were confirmed in vitro to be specific for CMV antigens. Per a later analysis, under 20,000 TCR beta sequences showed association with HLA alleles at 0.05 false discovery rate. Listed as cytomegalovirus-associated were around 160 TCR beta chains.

The CDR3 covers 15 residues. V was trimmed by 5 bases and J by 5 bases, leaving 16 bases between them. Germline loops: CDR1 SGHTA, CDR2 FQGTGA. Despite likely unrecorded immune exposures, the donors were nominally healthy at the time of sampling. The sequence was obtained from a man aged 30 to 45 in good health and CMV-seronegative. The rearrangement joins TRBV7-3 to TRBJ2-1; tentative D call: TRBD1 (5 bases). Material: PBMCs. This chain's CDR3 is CASSTQGTPHNEQFF. As DNA, the CDR3 is TGTGCCAGCAGCACCCAGGGTACCCCCCACAATGAGCAGTTCTTC.